These 26 T cell receptor beta chains originate from one sample sequenced in a study of cytomegalovirus exposure and HLA in healthy donors. Using immunoSEQ multiplex PCR, the repertoire was profiled, and TCRdb retains in-frame clones only, with some absent. There are about 130,000 clones in the sample; almost 85% occur only once, and roughly 29% lies in the top ten. The specimen was PBMCs. These receptors all come from a man younger than 45 in good health and CMV-seropositive.

The V gene is TRBV11-2, the J gene TRBJ1-5; D is unclear. Trimming cost V 0 bases and J 6 bases, with 6 bases left between them. There are 13 residues in the CDR3. Germline CDR1 and CDR2: SGHAT and FQNNGV. CDR3 region: CASSLDSVQPQHF. The CDR3 DNA reads TGTGCCAGCAGCTTAGATAGCGTTCAGCCCCAGCATTTT.

The chain combines TRBV7-2 with TRBJ1-2; 8 bases are a match to TRBD1. CDR1 and CDR2 from the germline V gene are SGHTA and FQGNSA. The V segment lost 1 base and the J segment 6 bases; nucleotides outside the gene matches: 7. The CDR3 covers 15 residues. CDR3 loop: CASSLGGQGGDGYTF. In DNA form, the CDR3 reads TGTGCCAGCAGCTTAGGTGGACAGGGAGGAGATGGCTACACCTTC.

This clone was seen only once. The chain is built from TRBV6-5 and TRBJ1-3; possible D gene TRBD1, 5 bases. The CDR3 spans 14 residues. Trimming shortened V by 6 bases and J by 6 bases, and 15 bases separated the two germline ends. Germline V gene data show CDR1 as MNHEY and CDR2 as SVGAGI. The CDR3 sequence: CASSKRGGLNTIYF. The CDR3 coding sequence is TGTGCCAGCAGCAAGCGGGGGGGGTTAAACACCATATATTTT.

This chain uses TRBV28 with TRBJ2-5; 7 nucleotides align to TRBD2. Germline lookup yields CDR1 MDHEN and CDR2 SYDVKM. Trimming cost V 4 bases and J 5 bases; bases outside gene matches: 10. This CDR3 has 15 amino acids. Here the CDR3 DNA reads TGTGCCAGCAGTTCCCCCTGGGGAGGGGATGAGACCCAGTACTTC. Its protein is CASSSPWGGDETQYF.

This chain connects TRBV27 to TRBJ1-2; 7 nucleotides match TRBD1. The CDR3 spans 13 residues. Looked up from germline, CDR1 is MNHEY and CDR2 is SMNVEV (reference sequence). With 6 bases clipped from V and 4 bases from J, the junction kept 5 bases outside the gene matches. CDR3 loop: CASRPGQAYGYTF. DNA of the CDR3: TGTGCCAGCAGGCCCGGACAGGCCTATGGCTACACCTTC.

V gene TRBV25-1 combines with J gene TRBJ1-1, with a weak D call TRBD1 (6 bases). In germline, CDR1 is MGHDK, CDR2 SYGVNS. V dropped 6 bases and J dropped 5 bases, with 16 bases sitting between them. The CDR3 loop spans 14 amino acids. The DNA for the CDR3 is TGTGCCAGCAGCCTACAGGGAAGGGGGACTGAAGCTTTCTTT. Its protein is CASSLQGRGTEAFF.

V gene TRBV10-2 combines with J gene TRBJ2-5; D may be TRBD2 (5 bases). Trimming stripped 0 bases from V and 5 bases from J, with 16 bases between. The germline V gene has CDR1 WSHSY and CDR2 SAAADI. The length of the CDR3 is 16 residues. CDR3 DNA: TGCGCCAGCAGTGAGTCTAAGTCCCCCGAGCGGGAGACCCAGTACTTC. Protein product: CASSESKSPERETQYF.

The chain links TRBV5-1 to TRBJ1-1; no definite D call. V was shortened by 4 bases and J by 0 bases, with 7 bases between the two germline ends. Germline CDR1 SGHRS, CDR2 YFSETQ. The CDR3 runs 13 residues. The CDR3 DNA follows: TGCGCCAGCAGCCCCGGAGTGAACACTGAAGCTTTCTTT. Residues: CASSPGVNTEAFF.

The chain has TRBV6-6 and TRBJ2-7, with TRBD1 as a possible D gene (5 bases). This CDR3 comprises 13 residues. V dropped 3 bases and J dropped 3 bases, with 9 bases sitting between them. Germline-derived CDR1 and CDR2 are MNHNY and SVGAGI (reference sequence). This CDR3 is CASSYDQGYEQYF. In nucleotides, the CDR3 is TGTGCCAGCAGTTATGACCAGGGCTACGAGCAGTACTTC.

The V and J genes are TRBV4-1 and TRBJ1-2; 12 bases fit TRBD1. This CDR3 contains 17 residues. J was trimmed by 7 bases and V by 5 bases; bases with no gene match: 14. The V gene's germline CDR1 is MGHRA and CDR2 YSYEKL. The chain's CDR3 is CASSVSSPGQGAFGYTF. Written as DNA, the CDR3 is TGCGCCAGCAGCGTAAGCTCTCCGGGACAGGGGGCCTTTGGCTACACCTTC.

The chain employs TRBV6-1 and TRBJ1-2, with TRBD1 matching 10 bases. The CDR3 has 13 amino acids. Germline trimming cut 4 bases from V and 8 bases from J; bases unmatched to any gene: 4. CDR1 is MNHNS, CDR2 SASEGT, per germline. The CDR3 loop is CASSVGQGWGYTF. The CDR3 DNA is TGTGCCAGCAGTGTGGGACAGGGGTGGGGCTACACCTTC.

The J gene is TRBJ2-1, the V gene TRBV9; tentatively, D is TRBD2 (5 bases). Trimming cost V 0 bases and J 0 bases, with 7 bases left between them. Per germline, CDR1 SGDLS and CDR2 YYNGEE. The CDR3 covers 15 residues. The CDR3 DNA reads TGTGCCAGCAGCGTAGCGGGAAACTCCTACAATGAGCAGTTCTTC. Translation: CASSVAGNSYNEQFF.

The chain recombines TRBV7-6 with TRBJ2-5; weak D call: TRBD1 (6 bases). The CDR3 totals 15 residues. Deletions cut 4 bases from V and 2 bases from J, with 14 bases between. Germline lookup yields CDR1 SGHVS and CDR2 FNYEAQ. As DNA, the CDR3 is TGTGCCAGCAGCTATGGACAGCTCCTTCAAGAGACCCAGTACTTC. It encodes CASSYGQLLQETQYF.

V and J are TRBV10-1 and TRBJ2-3; D gene unclear. Germline loops: CDR1 WNHNN, CDR2 SYGVQD (reference sequence). This CDR3 comprises 13 residues. V gave up 2 bases and J gave up 0 bases, with 3 bases separating them. CDR3 bases: TGCGCCAGCAGTGAGACTAGCACAGATACGCAGTATTTT. Amino acid sequence: CASSETSTDTQYF.

The chain combines TRBV7-2 with TRBJ2-7; 8 bases match TRBD1. The CDR3 runs to 15 residues. After removal of 5 bases from V and 0 bases from J, the junction contained 6 bases not matched to a gene. CDR1 SGHTA and CDR2 FQGNSA come from the germline V gene. The CDR3 reads CASSPDRESSYEQYF. CDR3 DNA sequence: TGTGCCAGCAGCCCGGACAGGGAAAGCTCCTACGAGCAGTACTTC.

This clone was detected only a few times. The chain couples TRBV29-1 to TRBJ1-1; D is perhaps TRBD1 (5 bases). The V end lost 8 bases, the J end lost 11 bases, and 18 bases lay between the germline ends. The V gene's germline CDR1 is SQVTM and CDR2 ANQGSEA. There are 11 residues in the CDR3. The CDR3 region has the DNA TGCAGCACCGATTCAGGGAACTCTGCTTTCTTT. Translated: CSTDSGNSAFF. The complete variable domain, with remaining parts taken from reference TRBV29-1 and TRBJ1-1, reads SAVISQKPSRDICQRGTSLTIQCQVDSQVTMMFWYRQQPGQSLTLIATANQGSEATYESGFVIDKFPISRPNLTFSTLTVSNMSPEDSSIYLCSTDSGNSAFFGQGTRLTVV.

This clone was detected once. The V call is TRBV5-6, the J call TRBJ1-4; D perhaps matches TRBD1 (5 bases). CDR1 and CDR2 (germline): SGHDT, YYEEEE. The CDR3 runs 16 residues. V shed 4 bases and J shed 5 bases, with 18 bases lying between them. The CDR3 loop is CASSILGTLRNEKLFF. The CDR3 coding sequence is TGTGCCAGCAGCATACTCGGGACTCTAAGGAATGAAAAACTGTTTTTT.

This chain uses TRBV5-5 with TRBJ2-7; D call uncertain. The CDR3 consists of 13 residues. Trimming shortened V by 4 bases and J by 0 bases, and 8 bases separated the two germline ends. Looked up from germline, CDR1 is SGHKS and CDR2 is YYEKEE (reference sequence). CDR3 coding DNA: TGTGCCAGCAGCCAACAGAGCTCCTACGAGCAGTACTTC. It specifies CASSQQSSYEQYF.

The V gene is TRBV4-3, the J gene TRBJ2-2, with TRBD2 as a possible D gene (6 bases). The germline V gene encodes CDR1 LGHNA and CDR2 YSLEER. The length of the CDR3 is 17 residues. The ends were cut back, 1 base at V and 1 base at J, with 13 bases in the middle. CDR3 sequence reads: CASSQVGVGLNTGELFF. Written as DNA, the CDR3 is TGCGCCAGCAGCCAAGTGGGGGTGGGACTGAACACCGGGGAGCTGTTTTTT.

This chain joins TRBV2 and TRBJ1-5, with 7 bases matching TRBD1. Germline CDR1 reads SNHLY; CDR2 reads FYNNEI. The CDR3 is 14 amino acids. V lost 6 bases to trimming and J lost 9 bases; unmatched junction nucleotides: 11. CDR3 sequence reads: CASRGGTALGPQHF. CDR3 nucleotide sequence: TGTGCCAGCAGAGGGGGGACAGCCCTGGGGCCCCAGCATTTT.

The rearrangement joins TRBV6-5 to TRBJ2-7, with 8 bases identical to TRBD1. Germline values: CDR1 MNHEY, CDR2 SVGAGI. CDR3 length: 15 amino acids. Trimming took 7 bases from V and 3 from J; bases not matched to a gene: 11. CDR3 bases: TGTGCCAGCACCCCTCCCGGGACAGGAAGCTACGAGCAGTACTTC. This translates into CASTPPGTGSYEQYF.

This chain uses TRBV11-1 with TRBJ1-4, with 8 bases that match TRBD1. J lost 4 bases, V lost 4 bases, and 2 bases had no gene match. The CDR3 loop spans 14 amino acids. Germline CDR1 reads SGHAT; CDR2 reads FQDESV (reference sequence). Here the CDR3 reads CASSSGQGNEKLFF. In DNA form, the CDR3 reads TGTGCCAGCAGCTCAGGACAGGGTAATGAAAAACTGTTTTTT.

This chain connects TRBV6-5 to TRBJ1-2; D not resolved. Trimming removed 0 bases at V and 7 bases at J, with 18 bases between. Germline loops: CDR1 MNHEY, CDR2 SVGAGI. The CDR3 extends over 16 amino acids. CDR3 nucleotides: TGTGCCAGCAGTTACTCTTATCAGGCGGGGTTACCTGGCTACACCTTC. This sequence encodes CASSYSYQAGLPGYTF.

The chain combines TRBV5-1 with TRBJ2-2; 11 nucleotides line up with TRBD2. The CDR3 covers 15 residues. From germline, CDR1 is SGHRS and CDR2 YFSETQ. V was clipped by 4 bases and J by 4 bases; unmatched bases: 3. CDR3 loop: CASSLAGGSTGELFF. CDR3 nucleotides: TGCGCCAGCAGCCTAGCGGGGGGAAGCACCGGGGAGCTGTTTTTT.

CDR3 in DNA: TGTGCCAGCAGCGAGGGCCGTAGCACAGATACGCAGTATTTT. As protein: CASSEGRSTDTQYF. The J gene is TRBJ2-3, the V gene TRBV13; tentative D call: TRBD2 (5 bases). The germline V gene has CDR1 PRHDT and CDR2 FYEKMQ (reference sequence). V shed 5 bases and J shed 0 bases, with 9 bases lying between them. This CDR3 has 14 residues.

This chain links TRBV14 with TRBJ2-7; 9 positions agree with TRBD1. Trimming removed 1 base from V and 0 bases from J; junction bases left unmatched: 10. The CDR3 is 18 amino acids. Germline loops: CDR1 SGHDN, CDR2 FVKESK. The CDR3 DNA is TGTGCCAGCAGCCAAGTTAGTTGGTTGGGACAGGGCTCCTACGAGCAGTACTTC. It encodes CASSQVSWLGQGSYEQYF.